This T cell receptor (beta chain) was captured by sequencing in a study of T cells after yellow fever vaccination. TCRdb itself ran the 5' RACE reads through MiXCR, one entry per CDR3 protein. Of around 320,000 distinct CDR3 sequences in the sample, over 8.5% were seen once. CDR1 is DFQATT and CDR2 is SNEGSKA in the germline V gene (reference sequence). V lost 3 bases and J lost 6, with 20 bases in between. The CDR3 contains 15 residues. In its sample, this clonotype was seen a few times. The TCR was taken from a man younger than 35 who received the YFV17D yellow fever vaccine. The input for sequencing was CD4+ T cells sorted from PBMCs, taken 45 days after the yellow fever booster vaccination. The rearrangement joins TRBV20-1 to TRBJ2-5, with D possibly being TRBD1 or TRBD2 (5 bases each). CDR3 amino acids: CSARLPGLSGQTQYF. The CDR3 bases are TGCAGTGCTAGGTTGCCGGGGCTTTCCGGGCAGACCCAGTACTTC.